This TCR beta chain was captured in a study of human T cells and chemical hapten exposure. Background on the study: Upper back patch tests used 0.01% DPC, scored after 6 days. Whole-study results and caveats: Expanded TCR counts at PT1 were positively correlated with the patch test score.

The CDR3 has 16 amino acids. Germline assignment: CDR1 SGHTA and CDR2 FQGTGA. J lost 1 base, V lost 5 bases, and 3 bases had no gene match. Regarding time point: patch test 1, 2 weeks after DPC sensitization. Treatment indicated: therapeutic diphenylcyclopropenone sensitization with weekly scalp DPC. Every donor had alopecia and was 18 to 70 years old; all were suitable for DPC. TCRdb reprocessed the RACE reads with MiXCR, giving one entry per CDR3 protein. Of about 69,000 distinct CDR3 sequences detected, around 30% appear once; the ten largest clones hold about 8.9%. Details on this clonotype: No antigen is known for it.

The J gene is TRBJ2-1, the V gene TRBV7-3, with 12 positions matching TRBD2. The specimen comprised whole blood, sampled in connection with sensitization to the hapten diphenylcyclopropenone (DPC). This clonotype originated in a man aged 35-49 years with alopecia areata. Some clones in this sample may be carry-over from other donors' samples. In DNA form, the CDR3 reads TGTGCCAGCAGCGAGGGACTAGCGGGTTCCTACAATGAGCAGTTCTTC. Its protein is CASSEGLAGSYNEQFF.